The 32 T cell receptor beta chains below were found in one sample sequenced in a study of blood T cells in healthy people across ages. Through a sample-barcoded 5' primer and a J-beta primer mix, a second PCR was run for roughly 6 to 11 cycles. TCRdb reprocessed the 5' RACE reads with MiXCR, giving one entry per CDR3 protein. The table lists some 760,000 distinct CDR3 sequences, about 25% of them singletons. These sequences were also reported in another study, on T cells of mothers and their children.

The sequencing sample was made of blood. The receptors shown here come from a boy between 10 and 17 years old in good health.

The chain links TRBV5-1 to TRBJ2-2; tentative D call: TRBD2 (5 bases). V gave up 0 bases and J gave up 4 bases, with 7 bases separating them. This CDR3 is built from 14 residues. Per the germline V gene, CDR1 is SGHRS and CDR2 is YFSETQ. In DNA, the CDR3 is TGCGCCAGCAGCTTGGATGGGAGCACCGGGGAGCTGTTTTTT. Protein: CASSLDGSTGELFF.

The table lists this clonotype with a few counts. The chain combines TRBV10-3 with TRBJ1-5; perhaps TRBD1 as D (5 bases). The CDR3 contains 13 residues. V was shortened by 6 bases and J by 3 bases, with 9 bases between the two germline ends. From germline, CDR1 is ENHRY and CDR2 SYGVKD. The CDR3 bases are TGTGCCATCAGGGCAGGGTACAATCAGCCCCAGCATTTT. Translation gives CAIRAGYNQPQHF.

The genes are TRBV28 and TRBJ1-5; D gene uncertain. This CDR3 has 14 amino acids. The germline V and J ends were trimmed by 3 bases and 3 bases, with 9 bases remaining between them. Germline CDR1 MDHEN, CDR2 SYDVKM. The CDR3 is CASSFERLNQPQHF. For the CDR3, the DNA is TGTGCCAGCAGTTTTGAACGGCTCAATCAGCCCCAGCATTTT.

The chain couples TRBV6-6 to TRBJ1-5; TRBD1 is a possible D gene (5 bases). The CDR3 spans 16 residues. The V end was cut by 4 bases, the J end by 9 bases, with 22 bases between. Germline V gene sequence: CDR1 MNHNY, CDR2 SVGAGI (reference sequence). The CDR3 here is CASSLEGTLPQRPQHF. The CDR3 nucleotides are TGTGCCAGCAGTTTAGAAGGGACCCTACCCCAACGGCCCCAGCATTTT.

The sample holds a few counts of this clonotype. The V gene is TRBV18, the J gene TRBJ2-5; TRBD1 agrees at 8 bases. Germline V gene lookup returns CDR1 KGHSH and CDR2 LQKENI. V dropped 4 bases and J dropped 2; count of bases not matched to a gene: 9. The CDR3 has 16 amino acids. The CDR3 DNA reads TGTGCCAGCTCACAAACCCGGGACAGGACACAAGAGACCCAGTACTTC. It is translated as CASSQTRDRTQETQYF.

V and J are TRBV29-1 and TRBJ1-1, with D unresolved. Germline-derived CDR1 and CDR2 are SQVTM and ANQGSEA. V shed 3 bases and J shed 1 base, with 9 bases lying between them. The CDR3 has 13 amino acids. The CDR3 is CSVDGRTNTEAFF. CDR3 in DNA: TGCAGCGTTGATGGGCGGACGAACACTGAAGCTTTCTTT.

The sample holds a few counts of this clonotype. The CDR3 nucleotides are TGCAGTGCCCTTCCTCTTTACAGGGGGCCTAACTATGGCTACACCTTC. It translates to CSALPLYRGPNYGYTF. The chain links TRBV20-1 to TRBJ1-2, with TRBD1 matching 9 bases. This CDR3 is built from 16 residues. Germline CDR1 is DFQATT and CDR2 is SNEGSKA (reference sequence). V lost 6 bases and J lost 0; bases outside the gene matches: 11.

This chain links TRBV29-1 with TRBJ1-1; no firm D call. The CDR3 totals 13 residues. V was shortened by 7 bases and J by 6 bases, with 18 bases between the two germline ends. Germline CDR1 reads SQVTM; CDR2 reads ANQGSEA. CDR3 sequence (DNA): TGCAGCGGTGCGGCGGGTTGGTCTGCTGAAGCTTTCTTT. Its protein product is CSGAAGWSAEAFF.

This clonotype was counted between two and nine times. The chain combines TRBV6-5 with TRBJ2-7; 7 bases line up with TRBD2. Germline CDR1 is MNHEY and CDR2 is SVGAGI. The trim removed 0 bases at V and 4 bases at J, leaving 9 bases unmatched. This CDR3 has 16 amino acids. The CDR3 reads CASSYSVRGVEYEQYF. The CDR3, as DNA: TGTGCCAGCAGTTACTCGGTCCGGGGGGTCGAGTACGAGCAGTACTTC.

This clonotype was detected only a few times. The rearrangement uses TRBV7-9 and TRBJ1-2; unclear D gene. This CDR3 is built from 14 residues. The ends were cut back, 1 base at V and 8 bases at J, with 14 bases in the middle. The V gene's germline CDR1 is SEHNR and CDR2 FQNEAQ (reference sequence). CDR3 in amino acids: CASSLVGQAQGYTF. The CDR3 nucleotides read TGTGCCAGCAGCTTAGTCGGGCAGGCCCAAGGCTACACCTTC.

This sequence joins TRBV28 and TRBJ1-5, with unresolved D. Germline lookup yields CDR1 MDHEN and CDR2 SYDVKM. V dropped 1 base and J dropped 7 bases, with 14 bases sitting between them. The CDR3 totals 15 residues. The CDR3 DNA sequence: TGTGCCAGCAGTTTATCCCCGGACTACCGACAGCCCCAGCATTTT. Protein: CASSLSPDYRQPQHF. Complete variable domain (other parts from reference TRBV28 and TRBJ1-5): DVKVTQSSRYLVKRTGEKVFLECVQDMDHENMFWYRQDPGLGLRLIYFSYDVKMKEKGDIPEGYSVSREKKERFSLILESASTNQTSMYLCASSLSPDYRQPQHFGDGTRLSIL.

This clonotype has just a few counts. V usage is TRBV11-2 and J usage is TRBJ2-7; D is possibly TRBD2 (5 bases). The V end was cut by 3 bases, the J end by 5 bases, with 23 bases between. This CDR3 contains 17 residues. CDR1 SGHAT and CDR2 FQNNGV come from the germline V gene. In nucleotides, the CDR3 is TGTGCCAGCAGCTTCGTCGAGCGGCTCCCCCCCTGGGACGAGCAGTACTTC. Residues: CASSFVERLPPWDEQYF. Using reference TRBV11-2 and TRBJ2-7 for the parts outside the CDR3, the full variable domain is EAGVAQSPRYKIIEKRQSVAFWCNPISGHATLYWYQQILGQGPKLLIQFQNNGVVDDSQLPKDRFSAERLKGVDSTLKIQPAKLEDSAVYLCASSFVERLPPWDEQYFGPGTRLTVT.

The chain is built from TRBV29-1 and TRBJ2-5; D tentatively reads TRBD1 or TRBD2 (5 bases each). V lost 7 bases to trimming and J lost 4 bases, with 10 bases between them. CDR1 and CDR2 from the germline V gene are SQVTM and ANQGSEA. CDR3 length: 11 amino acids. For the CDR3, the DNA is TGCAGCGCTTGGGACCTAGAGACCCAGTACTTC. It is translated as CSAWDLETQYF.

In its sample, this clonotype was seen a few times. The rearrangement joins TRBV5-1 to TRBJ1-2; 8 bases fit TRBD1. This CDR3 contains 14 residues. V lost 5 bases to trimming and J lost 7 bases; unmatched junction nucleotides: 10. Looked up from germline, CDR1 is SGHRS and CDR2 is YFSETQ. The CDR3 protein is CASRKGQGASGYTF. The CDR3 DNA is TGCGCCAGCAGGAAGGGGCAGGGGGCAAGTGGCTACACCTTC.

CDR3 in DNA: TGTGCCAGCACTAAACAGGGCCGGTGGGGAAATTCACCCCTCCACTTT. It yields the protein CASTKQGRWGNSPLHF. This chain connects TRBV28 to TRBJ1-6, with D tentatively TRBD1 (6 bases). Germline assignment: CDR1 MDHEN and CDR2 SYDVKM. The CDR3 totals 16 residues. Trimming pared 7 bases from V and 7 bases from J, leaving 20 bases between.

The V gene is TRBV9, the J gene TRBJ2-4, with 8 bases aligning to TRBD1. The CDR3 spans 15 residues. From germline, CDR1 is SGDLS and CDR2 YYNGEE. Germline trimming cut 2 bases from V and 2 bases from J; bases unmatched to any gene: 3. The DNA for the CDR3 is TGTGCCAGCAGCGTCGCAGGGGGCTCCAAAAACATTCAGTACTTC. This translates into CASSVAGGSKNIQYF. The full variable domain, its missing parts supplied by reference TRBV9 and TRBJ2-4, is DSGVTQTPKHLITATGQRVTLRCSPRSGDLSVYWYQQSLDQGLQFLIQYYNGEERAKGNILERFSAQQFPDLHSELNLSSLELGDSALYFCASSVAGGSKNIQYFGAGTRLSVL.

This clonotype was counted a few times. V and J are TRBV20-1 and TRBJ2-5; 7 nucleotides line up with TRBD1. The DNA end lines up better with TRBJ2-7; the J call may be wrong. Germline V gene data show CDR1 as DFQATT and CDR2 as SNEGSKA (reference sequence). This CDR3 spans 14 amino acids. The CDR3 region is CRASGYRGVYEQYF. CDR3 bases: TGCAGGGCCTCCGGGTACAGGGGAGTGTACGAGCAGTACTTC.

There are a few counts of this clonotype. This chain links TRBV9 with TRBJ2-1; the D gene is possibly TRBD2 (6 bases). V lost 4 bases and J 4 bases, leaving 9 bases between the germline ends. This CDR3 contains 13 residues. Germline V gene lookup returns CDR1 SGDLS and CDR2 YYNGEE. CDR3 bases: TGTGCCAGCAGCCCTCGGGGGTACAATGAGCAGTTCTTC. Encoded protein: CASSPRGYNEQFF.

The V and J genes are TRBV20-1 and TRBJ1-2; weak D call: TRBD1 (5 bases). The CDR3 contains 13 residues. Trimming stripped 5 bases from V and 8 bases from J, with 18 bases between. CDR1 is DFQATT, CDR2 SNEGSKA, per germline (reference sequence). The CDR3 DNA is TGCAGTGCTTCCGGACGCGGGGGAAAAGGCTACACCTTC. This encodes CSASGRGGKGYTF.

This clonotype was counted a few times. This rearrangement joins TRBV28 to TRBJ2-6; D remains unclear. Germline CDR1 reads MDHEN; CDR2 reads SYDVKM. The CDR3 spans 15 residues. The V gene lost 9 bases and the J gene lost 0 bases, with 12 bases spanning the gap. DNA for the CDR3: TGTGCCAGTCGGACGGGTTTCTCTGGGGCCAACGTCCTGACTTTC. Amino acids: CASRTGFSGANVLTF.

This chain connects TRBV6-2 or TRBV6-3 to TRBJ1-2; 9 nucleotides line up with TRBD1. This CDR3 is 14 amino acids long. Per germline, CDR1 MNHEY and CDR2 SVGEGT. Trimming took 6 bases from V and 8 from J; bases not matched to a gene: 10. The DNA for the CDR3 is TGTGCCAGCAGCCGGGACAGGGTGGCCTCGGGCTACACCTTC. This gives the protein CASSRDRVASGYTF.

The chain joins TRBV5-1 to TRBJ1-4; D perhaps matches TRBD1 (5 bases). Between the trimmed V and J ends, which lost 0 bases and 13 bases, there was a span of 19 bases. Germline CDR1 reads SGHRS; CDR2 reads YFSETQ. The length of the CDR3 is 15 residues. The CDR3 spells CASSLEPGVFGGLFF. CDR3 DNA sequence: TGCGCCAGCAGCTTGGAACCGGGGGTTTTTGGAGGACTGTTTTTT. Drawing the rest from reference TRBV5-1 and TRBJ1-4, the complete variable domain is KAGVTQTPRYLIKTRGQQVTLSCSPISGHRSVSWYQQTPGQGLQFLFEYFSETQRNKGNFPGRFSGRQFSNSRSEMNVSTLELGDSALYLCASSLEPGVFGGLFFGSGTQLSVL.

This clonotype appeared a few times. The V gene is TRBV10-3, the J gene TRBJ2-5, with 10 bases identical to TRBD2. The CDR3 length is 16 residues. Trimming cost V 1 base and J 3 bases; bases outside gene matches: 5. Germline CDR1 is ENHRY and CDR2 is SYGVKD. The chain's CDR3 is CAISEWSGGAEETQYF. CDR3 DNA sequence: TGTGCCATCAGTGAGTGGAGCGGGGGGGCAGAAGAGACCCAGTACTTC.

The chain recombines TRBV20-1 with TRBJ1-6; a possible D gene is TRBD1 (6 bases). CDR3 size: 13 residues. The germline V gene has CDR1 DFQATT and CDR2 SNEGSKA (reference sequence). Trimming removed 7 bases at V and 10 bases at J, with 17 bases between. CDR3 sequence (DNA): TGCAGTGTATCCGGGGGCACTCGCTCACCCCTCCACTTT. It encodes CSVSGGTRSPLHF.

This clonotype was seen many times. V and J are TRBV28 and TRBJ2-5; 10 bases match TRBD1. Germline-derived CDR1 and CDR2 are MDHEN and SYDVKM. Germline trimming cut 1 base from V and 11 bases from J; bases unmatched to any gene: 22. This CDR3 has 19 residues. CDR3 sequence: CASSLSTGGSHLRAGEQYF. In DNA form, the CDR3 reads TGTGCCAGCAGTTTATCGACAGGGGGCAGCCACCTACGGGCTGGAGAGCAGTACTTC.

This clonotype was observed a handful of times. The genes are TRBV2 and TRBJ2-2; 10 bases fit TRBD2. CDR1 and CDR2 from the germline V gene are SNHLY and FYNNEI. V lost 4 bases, J lost 4 bases, and 9 bases stayed unmatched. The length of the CDR3 is 17 residues. The CDR3 loop reads CASSGLAGRLATGELFF. CDR3 DNA sequence: TGTGCCAGCAGTGGACTAGCGGGTCGTCTGGCCACCGGGGAGCTGTTTTTT.

This clonotype has a handful of counts. V is TRBV11-2 and J is TRBJ2-2; D possibly corresponds to TRBD2 (6 bases). The V end was cut by 1 base, the J end by 6 bases, with 9 bases between. Germline values: CDR1 SGHAT, CDR2 FQNNGV. This CDR3 has 14 residues. The CDR3 sequence: CASSLGGDAGELFF. DNA of the CDR3: TGTGCCAGCAGCTTAGGCGGGGACGCCGGGGAGCTGTTTTTT.

The chain carries TRBV5-1 and TRBJ2-6, with D possibly matching TRBD1 (6 bases). Trimming removed 2 bases from V and 4 bases from J, with 22 bases in between. CDR1 and CDR2 from the germline V gene are SGHRS and YFSETQ. The CDR3 sequence is 19 residues long. The CDR3 is CASSLTLQGSSSGANVLTF. The CDR3 DNA follows: TGCGCCAGCAGCTTAACTTTACAGGGCTCAAGCTCCGGGGCCAACGTCCTGACTTTC.

In this sample, this clonotype turned up a few times. In DNA, the CDR3 is TGCGCCAGCAGCCAAGAAGAGGCTAGCGGGCTGAGCACAGATACGCAGTATTTT. Translated: CASSQEEASGLSTDTQYF. This chain links TRBV4-3 with TRBJ2-3, with 8 bases matching TRBD2. The CDR3 spans 18 residues. Germline V gene sequence: CDR1 LGHNA, CDR2 YSLEER. Trimming cost V 0 bases and J 0 bases; bases outside gene matches: 8.

V and J are TRBV29-1 and TRBJ2-7; D might be TRBD1 (5 bases). Trimming removed 4 bases from V and 3 bases from J, with 19 bases in between. Germline V gene data show CDR1 as SQVTM and CDR2 as ANQGSEA. The CDR3 is 15 residues long. The CDR3 DNA reads TGCAGCGTTGTGGGTGGATTGGGTCAGGGCTACGAGCAGTACTTC. It codes for CSVVGGLGQGYEQYF.

This clonotype occurred a few times. J is TRBJ2-1 and V is TRBV7-3, with 13 nucleotides matching TRBD2. The CDR3 length is 17 residues. Germline CDR1 is SGHTA and CDR2 is FQGTGA. J gave up 7 bases and V 5 bases, and 11 bases lay outside the gene matches. In DNA, the CDR3 is TGTGCCAGCAGCCTGGGACTAGCGGGATGGGAGGGGAATGAGCAGTTCTTC. Translating it yields CASSLGLAGWEGNEQFF.

The chain employs TRBV6-6 and TRBJ2-3; 8 bases align to TRBD2. The V segment lost 6 bases and the J segment 6 bases; nucleotides outside the gene matches: 14. CDR3 size: 16 residues. CDR1 and CDR2 (germline): MNHNY, SVGAGI (reference sequence). The CDR3 sequence is CASRTFSGEGGDTQYF. The CDR3 DNA is TGTGCCAGCAGAACCTTTAGCGGGGAAGGCGGGGATACGCAGTATTTT.